A single sample is the source of the 4 T cell receptor beta chains below, sequenced in a study of cytomegalovirus exposure and HLA in healthy donors. Profiling relied on immunoSEQ multiplex PCR, and the TCRdb table lists in-frame clones only, not all of them. The data contain 98,000 or so clones, around 95% of them seen just once; the ten biggest clones take up roughly 0.67%. Sequencing input: PBMCs. The receptors shown here come from a woman aged 18-30 years in good health and CMV-seronegative.

The chain couples TRBV28 to TRBJ1-4, with D perhaps matching TRBD1 (6 bases). There are 15 residues in the CDR3. Per the germline V gene, CDR1 is MDHEN and CDR2 is SYDVKM. V dropped 6 bases and J dropped 5 bases, with 16 bases sitting between them. The CDR3 spells CASSLGGAKNEKLFF. CDR3 in DNA: TGTGCCAGCAGCCTGGGGGGGGCGAAGAATGAAAAACTGTTTTTT. Supplemented by reference TRBV28 and TRBJ1-4, the full variable domain reads DVKVTQSSRYLVKRTGEKVFLECVQDMDHENMFWYRQDPGLGLRLIYFSYDVKMKEKGDIPEGYSVSREKKERFSLILESASTNQTSMYLCASSLGGAKNEKLFFGSGTQLSVL.

V gene TRBV19 combines with J gene TRBJ2-3, with a tentative D call TRBD1 (5 bases). Germline V gene data show CDR1 as LNHDA and CDR2 as SQIVND (reference sequence). The CDR3 spans 15 residues. Trimming removed 1 base at V and 2 bases at J, with 10 bases between. The CDR3 is CASSIAGIHTDTQYF. CDR3 DNA sequence: TGTGCCAGTAGTATAGCAGGGATTCACACAGATACGCAGTATTTT.

The chain recombines TRBV11-1 with TRBJ1-1; D is possibly TRBD1 (6 bases). Trimming removed 5 bases from V and 1 base from J, with 11 bases in between. This CDR3 region has 14 residues. Looked up from germline, CDR1 is SGHAT and CDR2 is FQDESV (reference sequence). The CDR3 region is CASSRRTENTEAFF. Written as DNA, the CDR3 is TGTGCCAGCAGCCGAAGGACAGAGAACACTGAAGCTTTCTTT.

A few counts support this clone. The chain couples TRBV6-6 to TRBJ2-1, with D possibly TRBD2 on 6 matching bases. Germline V gene lookup returns CDR1 MNHNY and CDR2 SVGAGI (reference sequence). The CDR3 is 16 amino acids. V was clipped by 4 bases and J by 7 bases, with 20 bases between them. Written as DNA, the CDR3 is TGTGCCAGCAGTTCCCCGGACGGGGAGGTGACTAATGAGCAGTTCTTC. It is translated as CASSSPDGEVTNEQFF.